Listed below are T cell receptor beta chains from one sample, sequenced in a study of cytomegalovirus exposure and HLA in healthy donors. Profiled with immunoSEQ multiplex PCR; TCRdb holds only in-frame clones, not every one. Of 63,000 or so clones listed, more than 60% are singletons. Material for sequencing was PBMCs. These receptors originate from a woman aged 30 to 39 in good health and CMV-seronegative. Both conserved end residues are part of each CDR3. D genes are given only for firm matches. Size values are once, few and many counts, or a class for expanded clones, and some rows have none.

>TRBV5-6|-|TRBJ1-1|-
CASRGSWQWDTEAFF
TGTGCCAGCAGGGGGAGCTGGCAGTGGGACACTGAAGCTTTCTTT
>TRBV7-2|TRBD1|TRBJ1-2|once
CASSLSPGQGYGYTF
TGTGCCAGCAGCTTGTCACCGGGACAGGGTTATGGCTACACCTTC
>TRBV29-1|TRBD1|TRBJ2-1|-
CSVGTGSYNEQFF
TGCAGCGTCGGGACAGGATCCTACAATGAGCAGTTCTTC
>TRBV29-1|TRBD1|TRBJ2-5|once
CSVARRDRGQETQYF
TGCAGCGTTGCCCGGAGGGACAGGGGACAAGAGACCCAGTACTTC
>TRBV30|TRBD1|TRBJ1-4|-
CAYLPGQIFYSTNEKLFF
TGTGCCTATCTACCGGGACAGATCTTTTATTCCACTAATGAAAAACTGTTTTTT
>TRBV7-8|TRBD2|TRBJ2-3|-
CASSSRTSGTDTQYF
TGTGCCAGCAGCTCGCGGACTAGCGGAACGGATACGCAGTATTTT
>TRBV7-9|TRBD2|TRBJ2-5|-
CSSSQNGGVQETQYF
TGTTCCAGCAGCCAGAATGGGGGGGTCCAAGAGACCCAGTACTTC
>TRBV7-8|TRBD1|TRBJ2-2|-
CASSSRDREPVGELFF
TGTGCCAGCAGCTCCCGGGACAGAGAACCGGTAGGGGAGCTGTTTTTT
>TRBV7-6|TRBD1|TRBJ1-2|-
CASSLVQGDGYTF
TGTGCCAGCAGCTTAGTACAGGGGGATGGCTACACCTTC
>TRBV10-3|TRBD1|TRBJ2-1|-
CAINTGTGQYNEQFF
TGTGCCATCAATACAGGGACAGGGCAGTACAATGAGCAGTTCTTC
>TRBV7-9|-|TRBJ1-3|-
CASSWEGGRNSGNTIYF
TGTGCCAGCAGCTGGGAGGGAGGACGTAACTCTGGAAACACCATATATTTT